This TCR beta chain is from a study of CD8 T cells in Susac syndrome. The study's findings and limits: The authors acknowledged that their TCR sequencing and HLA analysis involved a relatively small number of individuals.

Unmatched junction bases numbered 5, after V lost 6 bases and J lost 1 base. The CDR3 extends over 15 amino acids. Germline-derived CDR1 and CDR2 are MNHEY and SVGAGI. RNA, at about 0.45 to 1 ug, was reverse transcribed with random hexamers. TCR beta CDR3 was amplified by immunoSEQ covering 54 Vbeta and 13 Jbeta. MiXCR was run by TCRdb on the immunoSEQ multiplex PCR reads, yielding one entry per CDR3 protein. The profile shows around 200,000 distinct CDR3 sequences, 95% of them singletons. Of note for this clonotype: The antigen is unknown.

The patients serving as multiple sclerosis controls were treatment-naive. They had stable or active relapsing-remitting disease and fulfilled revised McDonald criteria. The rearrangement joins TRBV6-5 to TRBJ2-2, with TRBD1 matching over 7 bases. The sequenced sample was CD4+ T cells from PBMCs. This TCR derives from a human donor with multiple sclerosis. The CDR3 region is CASRPGQLNTGELFF. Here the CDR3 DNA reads TGTGCCAGCAGGCCGGGACAGCTGAACACCGGGGAGCTGTTTTTT.